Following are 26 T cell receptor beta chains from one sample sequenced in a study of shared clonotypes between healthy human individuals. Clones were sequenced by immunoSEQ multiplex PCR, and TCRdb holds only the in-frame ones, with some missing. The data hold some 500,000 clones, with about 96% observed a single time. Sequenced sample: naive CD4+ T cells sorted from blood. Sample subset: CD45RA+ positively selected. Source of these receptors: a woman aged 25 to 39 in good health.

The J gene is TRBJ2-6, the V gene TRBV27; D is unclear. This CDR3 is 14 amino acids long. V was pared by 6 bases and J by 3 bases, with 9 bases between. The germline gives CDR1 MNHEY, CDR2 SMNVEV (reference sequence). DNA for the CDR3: TGTGCCAGCAGCTCCCTCCGTGGGGCCAACGTCCTGACTTTC. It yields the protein CASSSLRGANVLTF.

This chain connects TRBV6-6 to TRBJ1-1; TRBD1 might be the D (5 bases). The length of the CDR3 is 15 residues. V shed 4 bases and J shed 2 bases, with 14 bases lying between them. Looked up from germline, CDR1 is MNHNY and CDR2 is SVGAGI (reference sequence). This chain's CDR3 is CASSSVGTSNTEAFF. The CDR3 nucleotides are TGTGCCAGCAGTTCAGTCGGGACGTCAAACACTGAAGCTTTCTTT.

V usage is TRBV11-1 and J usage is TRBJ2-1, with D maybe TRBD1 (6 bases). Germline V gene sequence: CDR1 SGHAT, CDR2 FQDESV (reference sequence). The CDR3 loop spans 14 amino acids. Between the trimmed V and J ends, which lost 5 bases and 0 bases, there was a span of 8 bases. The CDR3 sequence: CASSMDSSYNEQFF. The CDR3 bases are TGTGCCAGCAGCATGGACAGCTCCTACAATGAGCAGTTCTTC.

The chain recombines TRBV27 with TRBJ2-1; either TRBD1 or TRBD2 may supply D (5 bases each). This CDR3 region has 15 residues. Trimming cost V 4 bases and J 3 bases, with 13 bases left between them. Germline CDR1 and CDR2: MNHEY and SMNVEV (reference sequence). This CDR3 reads CASSSGTKNYNEQFF. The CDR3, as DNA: TGTGCCAGCAGTTCGGGGACGAAAAACTACAATGAGCAGTTCTTC.

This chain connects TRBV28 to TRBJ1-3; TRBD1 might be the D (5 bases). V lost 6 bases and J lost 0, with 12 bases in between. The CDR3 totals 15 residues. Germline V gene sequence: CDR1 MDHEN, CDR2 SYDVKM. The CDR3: CASREGLHSGNTIYF. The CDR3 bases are TGTGCCAGCAGGGAGGGACTACACTCTGGAAACACCATATATTTT.

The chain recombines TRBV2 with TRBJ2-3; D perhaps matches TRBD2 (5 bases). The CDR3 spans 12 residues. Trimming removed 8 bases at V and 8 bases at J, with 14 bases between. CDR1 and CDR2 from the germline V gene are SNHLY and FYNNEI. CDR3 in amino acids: CASERAASTQYF. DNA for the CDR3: TGTGCCAGCGAGCGAGCGGCATCTACGCAGTATTTT.

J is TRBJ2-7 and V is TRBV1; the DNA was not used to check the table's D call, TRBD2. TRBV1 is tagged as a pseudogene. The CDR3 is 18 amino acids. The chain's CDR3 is CTSSHVTRGGTSNYEQYF. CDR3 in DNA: TGCACCAGCAGCCACGTGACACGAGGCGGGACTTCAAACTACGAGCAGTACTTC.

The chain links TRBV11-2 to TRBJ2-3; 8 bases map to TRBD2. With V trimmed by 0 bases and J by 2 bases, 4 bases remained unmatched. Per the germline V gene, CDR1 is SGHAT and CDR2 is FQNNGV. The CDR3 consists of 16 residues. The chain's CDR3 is CASSLDSGTDTDTQYF. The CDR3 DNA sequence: TGTGCCAGCAGCTTAGATAGCGGGACTGACACAGATACGCAGTATTTT.

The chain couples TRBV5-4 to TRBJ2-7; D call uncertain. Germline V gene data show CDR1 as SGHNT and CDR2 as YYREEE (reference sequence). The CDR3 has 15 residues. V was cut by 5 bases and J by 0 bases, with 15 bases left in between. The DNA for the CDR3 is TGTGCCAGCAGTTCCAAATCGAGGAGCTCCTACGAGCAGTACTTC. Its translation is CASSSKSRSSYEQYF.

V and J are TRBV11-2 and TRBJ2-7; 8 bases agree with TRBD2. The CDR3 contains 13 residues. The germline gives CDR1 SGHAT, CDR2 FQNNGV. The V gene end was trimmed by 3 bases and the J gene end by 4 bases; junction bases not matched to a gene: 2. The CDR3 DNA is TGTGCCAGCAGCTTGACTAGCGATTACGAGCAGTACTTC. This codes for CASSLTSDYEQYF.

CDR3 in DNA: TGTGCCAGTCGGGAAAACTCGGGATCTCCCACCCACAATGAGCAGTTCTTC. Residues: CASRENSGSPTHNEQFF. The genes are TRBV19 and TRBJ2-1, with a weak D call TRBD2 (5 bases). The V gene's germline CDR1 is LNHDA and CDR2 SQIVND (reference sequence). The germline V and J ends were trimmed by 8 bases and 5 bases, with 25 bases remaining between them. The CDR3 has 17 residues.

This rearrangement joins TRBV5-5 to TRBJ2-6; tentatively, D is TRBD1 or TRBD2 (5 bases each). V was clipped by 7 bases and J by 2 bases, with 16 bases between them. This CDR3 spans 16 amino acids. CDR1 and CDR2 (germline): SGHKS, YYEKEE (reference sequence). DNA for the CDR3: TGTGCCAGCGGTCAAAACCCGGGACCTGGGGCCAACGTCCTGACTTTC. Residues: CASGQNPGPGANVLTF.

The CDR3 is CASGKDYGYTF. The CDR3 nucleotides read TGCGCCAGCGGGAAGGATTATGGCTACACCTTC. The V call is TRBV5-1, the J call TRBJ1-2; no reliable D call. The CDR3 is 11 amino acids. Germline assignment: CDR1 SGHRS and CDR2 YFSETQ. Trimming left V 7 bases short and J 5 bases short, with 9 bases between. Full variable domain (outside the CDR3, taken from reference TRBV5-1 and TRBJ1-2): KAGVTQTPRYLIKTRGQQVTLSCSPISGHRSVSWYQQTPGQGLQFLFEYFSETQRNKGNFPGRFSGRQFSNSRSEMNVSTLELGDSALYLCASGKDYGYTFGSGTRLTVV.

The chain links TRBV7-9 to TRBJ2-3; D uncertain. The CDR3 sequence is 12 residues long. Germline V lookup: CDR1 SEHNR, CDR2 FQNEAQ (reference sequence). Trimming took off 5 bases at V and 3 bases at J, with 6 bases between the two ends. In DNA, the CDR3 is TGTGCCAGCAGCGCAAGTACAGATACGCAGTATTTT. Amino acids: CASSASTDTQYF.

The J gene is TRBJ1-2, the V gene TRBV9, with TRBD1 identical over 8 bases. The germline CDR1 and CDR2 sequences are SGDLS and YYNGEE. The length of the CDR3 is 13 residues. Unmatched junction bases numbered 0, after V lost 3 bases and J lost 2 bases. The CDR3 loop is CASSGQGNYGYTF. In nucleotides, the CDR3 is TGTGCCAGCAGCGGACAGGGGAACTATGGCTACACCTTC.

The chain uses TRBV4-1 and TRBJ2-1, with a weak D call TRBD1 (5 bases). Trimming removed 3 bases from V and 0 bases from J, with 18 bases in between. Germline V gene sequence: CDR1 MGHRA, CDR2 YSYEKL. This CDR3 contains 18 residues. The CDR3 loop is CASSHPSGIIDSYNEQFF. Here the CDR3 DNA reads TGCGCCAGCAGCCACCCCTCAGGGATAATTGACTCCTACAATGAGCAGTTCTTC.

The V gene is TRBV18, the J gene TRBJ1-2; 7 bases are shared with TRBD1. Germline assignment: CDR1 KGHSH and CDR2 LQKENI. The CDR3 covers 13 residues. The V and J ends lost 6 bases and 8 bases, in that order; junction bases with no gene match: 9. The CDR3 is CASSPEGAGGYTF. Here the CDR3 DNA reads TGTGCCAGCTCCCCCGAGGGGGCGGGCGGCTACACCTTC.

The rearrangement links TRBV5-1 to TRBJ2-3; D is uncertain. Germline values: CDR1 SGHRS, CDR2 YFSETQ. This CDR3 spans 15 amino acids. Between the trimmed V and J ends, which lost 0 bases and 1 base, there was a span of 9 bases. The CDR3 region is CASSLDGKGTDTQYF. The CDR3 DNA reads TGCGCCAGCAGCTTGGACGGCAAGGGCACAGATACGCAGTATTTT.

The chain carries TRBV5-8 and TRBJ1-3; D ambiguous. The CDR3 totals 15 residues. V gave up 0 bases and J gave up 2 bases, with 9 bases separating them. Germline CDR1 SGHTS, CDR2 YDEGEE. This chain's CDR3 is CASSLDPRTGNTIYF. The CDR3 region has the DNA TGTGCCAGCAGCTTGGATCCCAGAACTGGAAACACCATATATTTT. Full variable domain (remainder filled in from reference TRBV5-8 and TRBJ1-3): EAGVTQSPTHLIKTRGQQATLRCSPISGHTSVYWYQQALGLGLQFLLWYDEGEERNRGNFPPRFSGRQFPNYSSELNVNALELEDSALYLCASSLDPRTGNTIYFGEGSWLTVV.

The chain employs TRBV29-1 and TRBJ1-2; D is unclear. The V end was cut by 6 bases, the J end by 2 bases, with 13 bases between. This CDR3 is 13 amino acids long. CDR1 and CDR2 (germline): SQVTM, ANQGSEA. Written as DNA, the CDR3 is TGCAGCGTCCAACGGGTGCGGAACTATGGCTACACCTTC. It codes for CSVQRVRNYGYTF.

The CDR3 here is CASTGQGSLDTQYF. CDR3 in DNA: TGTGCCAGTACGGGACAGGGGTCCCTAGATACGCAGTATTTT. V and J are TRBV5-4 and TRBJ2-3; 10 nucleotides line up with TRBD1. Trimming removed 8 bases from V and 5 bases from J; junction bases left unmatched: 8. This CDR3 comprises 14 residues. Germline V gene data show CDR1 as SGHNT and CDR2 as YYREEE (reference sequence).

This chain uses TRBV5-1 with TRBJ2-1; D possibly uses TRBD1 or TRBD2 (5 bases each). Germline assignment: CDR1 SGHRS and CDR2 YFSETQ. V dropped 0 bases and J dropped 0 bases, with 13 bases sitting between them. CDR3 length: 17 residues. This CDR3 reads CASSLAGATSSYNEQFF. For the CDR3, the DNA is TGCGCCAGCAGCTTGGCCGGGGCGACGAGCTCCTACAATGAGCAGTTCTTC.

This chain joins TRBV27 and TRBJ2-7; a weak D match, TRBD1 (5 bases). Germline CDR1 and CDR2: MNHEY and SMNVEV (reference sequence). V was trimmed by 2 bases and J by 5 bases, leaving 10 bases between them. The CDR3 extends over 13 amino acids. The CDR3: CASSLSDSNEQYF. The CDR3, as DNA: TGTGCCAGCAGTTTAAGTGACAGTAACGAGCAGTACTTC.

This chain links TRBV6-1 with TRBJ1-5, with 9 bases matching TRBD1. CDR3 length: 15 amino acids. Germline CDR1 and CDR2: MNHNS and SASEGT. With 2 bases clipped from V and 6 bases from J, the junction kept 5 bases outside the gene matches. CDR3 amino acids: CASSESNRGLQPQHF. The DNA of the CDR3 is TGTGCCAGCAGTGAAAGCAACAGGGGGCTTCAGCCCCAGCATTTT.

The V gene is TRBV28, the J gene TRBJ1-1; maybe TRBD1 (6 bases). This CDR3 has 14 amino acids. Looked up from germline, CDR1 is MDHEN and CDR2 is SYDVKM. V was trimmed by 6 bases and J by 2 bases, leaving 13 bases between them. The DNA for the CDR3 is TGTGCCAGCAGGCTAACAGGGTTTAACACTGAAGCTTTCTTT. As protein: CASRLTGFNTEAFF. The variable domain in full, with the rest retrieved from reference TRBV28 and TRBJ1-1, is DVKVTQSSRYLVKRTGEKVFLECVQDMDHENMFWYRQDPGLGLRLIYFSYDVKMKEKGDIPEGYSVSREKKERFSLILESASTNQTSMYLCASRLTGFNTEAFFGQGTRLTVV.

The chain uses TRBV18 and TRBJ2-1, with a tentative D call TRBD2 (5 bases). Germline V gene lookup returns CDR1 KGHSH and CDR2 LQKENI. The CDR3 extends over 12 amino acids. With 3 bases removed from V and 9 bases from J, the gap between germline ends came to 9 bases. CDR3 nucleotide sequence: TGTGCCAGCTCACCTAGCGCTGGTGAGCAGTTCTTC. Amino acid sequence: CASSPSAGEQFF.